What follows are 18 T cell receptor beta chains derived from one specimen sequenced in a study of shared clonotypes between healthy human individuals. Here immunoSEQ multiplex PCR was the method, and the copy in TCRdb shows in-frame clones only, minus some. The sample records roughly 2,500,000 clones, roughly 93% being singletons. The sequenced sample consisted of naive CD4+ T cells from PBMCs. Subset described: CD45RA+ positively selected. These receptor sequences come from a man younger than 35 in good health. Some clones in this sample may be carry-over from other donors' samples.

The chain links TRBV11-1 to TRBJ2-7; D is perhaps TRBD1 or TRBD2 (5 bases each). The CDR3 consists of 14 residues. Between the trimmed V and J ends, which lost 5 bases and 5 bases, there was a span of 16 bases. The germline CDR1 and CDR2 sequences are SGHAT and FQDESV (reference sequence). DNA of the CDR3: TGTGCCAGCAGCCCCCTCGGGGCTAGAGACGAGCAGTACTTC. Translating gives CASSPLGARDEQYF.

The rearrangement joins TRBV30 to TRBJ2-6; D gene unclear. This CDR3 contains 12 residues. The germline V gene encodes CDR1 GTSNPN and CDR2 SVGIG (reference sequence). Deletions cut 5 bases from V and 13 bases from J, with 15 bases between. The DNA for the CDR3 is TGTGCCTGGGGGAAACGGCAGGATGTCCTGACTTTC. Translated, it gives CAWGKRQDVLTF.

The CDR3 DNA reads TGTGCCAGCAGCTTAGAGGTGGGTGGGCAGTACTTC. Amino acid sequence: CASSLEVGGQYF. The V and J genes are TRBV7-9 and TRBJ2-7; D gene unclear. V shed 1 base and J shed 9 bases, with 10 bases lying between them. The CDR3 length is 12 residues. CDR1 is SEHNR and CDR2 is FQNEAQ in the germline V gene (reference sequence).

J is TRBJ1-2 and V is TRBV6-5; 7 bases are a match to TRBD1. Trimming at V came to 6 bases and at J to 8 bases, leaving 9 bases not matched to a gene. The V gene's germline CDR1 is MNHEY and CDR2 SVGAGI. This CDR3 is 13 amino acids long. The CDR3 nucleotides are TGTGCCAGCAGCCCCCGGGACAGACGCGGCTACACCTTC. This codes for CASSPRDRRGYTF.

The genes are TRBV6-4 and TRBJ2-1; a possible D gene is TRBD2 (6 bases). Trimming took off 4 bases at V and 8 bases at J, with 18 bases between the two ends. There are 15 residues in the CDR3. Germline V gene sequence: CDR1 MRHNA, CDR2 SNTAGT. CDR3 in DNA: TGTGCCAGCAGTGCCTGGGACTCTCCCCTCTATGAGCAGTTCTTC. This codes for CASSAWDSPLYEQFF.

The chain uses TRBV30 and TRBJ2-7, with D maybe TRBD1 (6 bases). Trimming left V 3 bases short and J 2 bases short, with 14 bases between. The germline V gene has CDR1 GTSNPN and CDR2 SVGIG (reference sequence). The CDR3 is made up of 14 amino acids. In nucleotides, the CDR3 is TGTGCCTGGAGGACGACAGGTCGTACCTACGAGCAGTACTTC. As protein: CAWRTTGRTYEQYF.

This chain's CDR3 is CASSPEAAPYGYTF. Here the CDR3 DNA reads TGCGCCAGCAGCCCGGAGGCAGCTCCCTATGGCTACACCTTC. The chain uses TRBV5-1 and TRBJ1-2; D ambiguous. In germline, CDR1 is SGHRS, CDR2 YFSETQ. Trimming cost V 4 bases and J 4 bases, with 14 bases left between them. The CDR3 has 14 residues.

The rearrangement links TRBV5-1 to TRBJ2-5; TRBD1 aligns across 8 bases. CDR1 is SGHRS, CDR2 YFSETQ, per germline. V was pared by 5 bases and J by 4 bases, with 16 bases of the junction left unmatched. This CDR3 has 17 residues. The CDR3 region is CASSYLPLSGGGETQYF. The DNA of the CDR3 is TGCGCCAGCAGTTACTTACCACTATCAGGGGGCGGAGAGACCCAGTACTTC.

The chain employs TRBV28 and TRBJ1-4; D perhaps matches TRBD1 (5 bases). The V and J ends lost 7 bases and 8 bases respectively, with 17 bases between them. The CDR3 spans 14 residues. Germline V gene sequence: CDR1 MDHEN, CDR2 SYDVKM. CDR3 nucleotide sequence: TGTGCCAGCATCACAGGTGGAAAAGGAGAAAAACTGTTTTTT. It codes for CASITGGKGEKLFF.

The sample holds one count of this clone. The V gene is TRBV5-8, the J gene TRBJ2-3; D is undetermined. Trimming pared 0 bases from V and 1 base from J, leaving 9 bases between. The CDR3 consists of 15 residues. CDR1 and CDR2 from the germline V gene are SGHTS and YDEGEE. The DNA for the CDR3 is TGTGCCAGCAGCTTGGTAGGGTTCGGCACAGATACGCAGTATTTT. The encoded protein is CASSLVGFGTDTQYF.

On this clone: The sample contains more than one DNA sequence encoding this CDR3. This chain connects TRBV5-1 to TRBJ1-4, with 8 bases matching TRBD1. The CDR3 runs 16 residues. Germline trimming cut 4 bases from V and 0 bases from J; bases unmatched to any gene: 5. The germline CDR1 and CDR2 sequences are SGHRS and YFSETQ. CDR3 region: CASSTGQGATNEKLFF. The CDR3, as DNA: TGCGCCAGCAGCACAGGACAGGGAGCAACTAATGAAAAACTGTTTTTT.

The chain carries TRBV9 and TRBJ2-2; no clear D. CDR3 length: 14 amino acids. Germline CDR1 SGDLS, CDR2 YYNGEE. V was cut by 0 bases and J by 6 bases, with 9 bases left in between. The CDR3, as DNA: TGTGCCAGCAGCGTAGTCGAGACCTCCGGGGAGCTGTTTTTT. Protein sequence: CASSVVETSGELFF.

The chain couples TRBV5-1 to TRBJ2-2; TRBD2 agrees at 10 bases. Germline V lookup: CDR1 SGHRS, CDR2 YFSETQ. The V gene end was trimmed by 4 bases and the J gene end by 1 base; junction bases not matched to a gene: 10. This CDR3 contains 18 residues. The CDR3 DNA sequence: TGCGCCAGCAGCGAAACCGGGACTAGCGCCTTGAACACCGGGGAGCTGTTTTTT. This translates into CASSETGTSALNTGELFF.

This sequence joins TRBV19 and TRBJ1-2; D may be TRBD1 (5 bases). Germline CDR1 reads LNHDA; CDR2 reads SQIVND (reference sequence). The V end lost 6 bases, the J end lost 3 bases, and 20 bases lay between the germline ends. The length of the CDR3 is 16 residues. CDR3 region: CASSRLGGHPDYGYTF. The CDR3, as DNA: TGTGCCAGTAGCAGACTGGGCGGACACCCAGACTATGGCTACACCTTC.

V and J are TRBV11-2 and TRBJ1-1, with 9 nucleotides matching TRBD1. The CDR3 consists of 16 residues. Per the germline V gene, CDR1 is SGHAT and CDR2 is FQNNGV. With 1 base clipped from V and 8 bases from J, the junction kept 11 bases outside the gene matches. This CDR3 is CASSLAHGQGSEEAFF. Here the CDR3 DNA reads TGTGCCAGCAGCTTAGCCCACGGACAGGGGTCAGAGGAAGCTTTCTTT.

The rearrangement joins TRBV7-3 to TRBJ2-1; either TRBD1 or TRBD2 may fit D (5 bases each). Germline V gene lookup returns CDR1 SGHTA and CDR2 FQGTGA. Trimming stripped 5 bases from V and 10 bases from J, with 12 bases between. The CDR3 runs 12 residues. The CDR3 DNA follows: TGTGCCAGCAGCAACGCAAGGGACGAGCAGTTCTTC. This encodes CASSNARDEQFF.

This chain's CDR3 is CASSLTDKDTQYF. The CDR3 nucleotides are TGTGCCAGCTCGCTAACCGATAAAGATACGCAGTATTTT. The V and J genes are TRBV18 and TRBJ2-3; D remains unclear. The V end was cut by 6 bases, the J end by 5 bases, with 12 bases between. This CDR3 spans 13 amino acids. Germline V lookup: CDR1 KGHSH, CDR2 LQKENI.

This chain uses TRBV28 with TRBJ2-1; weak D call: TRBD1 (5 bases). CDR3 size: 15 residues. Germline V gene lookup returns CDR1 MDHEN and CDR2 SYDVKM. V lost 5 bases and J lost 9, with 20 bases in between. The CDR3, as DNA: TGTGCCAGCAGTACACCTGGGGCGGTTATTGGTGAGCAGTTCTTC. Residues: CASSTPGAVIGEQFF.